This T cell receptor beta chain emerged from a study of blood T cell repertoires in COVID-19. For the study at large: There were acute and convalescent COVID-19 samples, and they came from the United States, Italy and Spain. Sources were T cells, B-cell-depleted T cells, or PBMCs; the material itself was cDNA or gDNA.

The authors' processing: Amplified reference gene primers provided the basis for estimating nucleated cell counts. Generated by immunoSEQ multiplex PCR, the TCRdb table keeps only in-frame clones and is missing some. The DNA was the basis for D and trimming; V, J and clone size are from that table. The profile covers about 190,000 clones, with roughly 82% appearing a single time and about 4.8% taken by the ten largest. This clone was counted a few times. The CDR3 length is 14 residues. Trimming shortened V by 7 bases and J by 5 bases, and 15 bases separated the two germline ends. Looked up from germline, CDR1 is MNHNS and CDR2 is SASEGT.

V gene TRBV6-1 combines with J gene TRBJ1-3, with D unresolved. The sequenced sample was peripheral blood. The sequence came from a woman aged 25 to 39 with acute or convalescent COVID-19. CDR3 sequence (DNA): TGTGCCAGCACTCCACCACGGGAAAGAAACACCATATATTTT. Amino acid sequence: CASTPPRERNTIYF.